One and the same sample provided the 18 T cell receptor beta chains below, sequenced in a study of graft-versus-host responses after intestinal transplantation. Assay used: immunoSEQ multiplex PCR; TCRdb lists only in-frame clones, some missing. Here the sample spans roughly 120,000 clones, around nine tenths being singletons. No antigen is known for these receptors. The specimen comprised unstimulated CD4+ T cells sorted from spleen or lymph node cells, sampled before intestinal transplant. Receptor source: a human donor who received an intestinal transplant.

The chain has TRBV6-6 and TRBJ2-7; 10 nucleotides line up with TRBD2. V lost 5 bases to trimming and J lost 3 bases; unmatched junction nucleotides: 4. This CDR3 region has 14 residues. The germline gives CDR1 MNHNY, CDR2 SVGAGI (reference sequence). CDR3 in DNA: TGTGCCAGCAGTAGCAGCGGGGGGGACTACGAGCAGTACTTC. Encoded protein: CASSSSGGDYEQYF.

The chain recombines TRBV5-1 with TRBJ2-2; D is unclear. This CDR3 spans 18 amino acids. The V gene lost 0 bases and the J gene lost 4 bases, with 19 bases spanning the gap. Germline V gene data show CDR1 as SGHRS and CDR2 as YFSETQ. The CDR3 DNA follows: TGCGCCAGCAGCTTGGCGGTGGGCTATCCTACATTCACCGGGGAGCTGTTTTTT. Protein sequence: CASSLAVGYPTFTGELFF.

V and J are TRBV14 and TRBJ2-7, with TRBD2 matching over 9 bases. The CDR3 is 13 amino acids. Germline-derived CDR1 and CDR2 are SGHDN and FVKESK. V lost 4 bases, J lost 6 bases, and 4 bases stayed unmatched. The CDR3 sequence: CASSLGLASEQYF. The CDR3, as DNA: TGTGCCAGCAGCCTCGGACTAGCGAGCGAGCAGTACTTC.

The chain recombines TRBV5-1 with TRBJ1-1; maybe TRBD1 (6 bases). Trimming shortened V by 4 bases and J by 0 bases, and 10 bases separated the two germline ends. Germline CDR1 is SGHRS and CDR2 is YFSETQ. The CDR3 is 14 residues long. In DNA form, the CDR3 reads TGCGCCAGCAGCGCACAGGGTCTGAACACTGAAGCTTTCTTT. Its protein is CASSAQGLNTEAFF.

The rearrangement joins TRBV5-4 to TRBJ1-2; 8 bases map to TRBD1. This CDR3 comprises 14 residues. The germline gives CDR1 SGHNT, CDR2 YYREEE (reference sequence). With V trimmed by 4 bases and J by 5 bases, 7 bases remained unmatched. DNA of the CDR3: TGTGCCAGCAGCGAAGGACAGGGAGGTTATGGCTACACCTTC. This codes for CASSEGQGGYGYTF.

The chain links TRBV18 to TRBJ1-1; D is perhaps TRBD1 (6 bases). Trimming stripped 3 bases from V and 1 base from J, with 12 bases between. CDR3 length: 15 amino acids. Germline V gene sequence: CDR1 KGHSH, CDR2 LQKENI. CDR3 sequence (DNA): TGTGCCAGCTCACCTACAGGGTCATCGAACACTGAAGCTTTCTTT. Encoded protein: CASSPTGSSNTEAFF.

The chain joins TRBV5-1 to TRBJ2-7, with 11 bases identical to TRBD2. Per the germline V gene, CDR1 is SGHRS and CDR2 is YFSETQ. Trimming removed 4 bases from V and 4 bases from J; junction bases left unmatched: 7. The CDR3 consists of 15 residues. This CDR3 reads CASSPPLAGGYEQYF. The CDR3 bases are TGCGCCAGCAGCCCCCCTCTAGCGGGAGGTTACGAGCAGTACTTC. The complete variable domain, with remaining parts taken from reference TRBV5-1 and TRBJ2-7, reads KAGVTQTPRYLIKTRGQQVTLSCSPISGHRSVSWYQQTPGQGLQFLFEYFSETQRNKGNFPGRFSGRQFSNSRSEMNVSTLELGDSALYLCASSPPLAGGYEQYFGPGTRLTVT.

The chain uses TRBV7-7 and TRBJ2-7; the match to TRBD1 covers 8 bases. V dropped 1 base and J dropped 3; count of bases not matched to a gene: 14. Germline lookup yields CDR1 SSHAT and CDR2 FNYEAQ (reference sequence). This CDR3 is built from 18 residues. The CDR3 reads CASSLVRVRGQDHYEQYF. The CDR3 nucleotides read TGTGCCAGCAGCTTAGTCAGGGTTAGGGGACAGGACCACTACGAGCAGTACTTC.

The genes are TRBV28 and TRBJ2-3; 12 bases line up with TRBD2. The V segment lost 2 bases and the J segment 3 bases; nucleotides outside the gene matches: 15. CDR1 MDHEN and CDR2 SYDVKM come from the germline V gene. The CDR3 spans 20 residues. The CDR3 DNA sequence: TGTGCCAGCAGTTTAACCCCCCGACTAGCGGGAGCTCCTATAACAGATACGCAGTATTTT. Its protein product is CASSLTPRLAGAPITDTQYF.

V is TRBV5-4 and J is TRBJ2-1; possibly TRBD2 for D (5 bases). V dropped 2 bases and J dropped 10 bases, with 13 bases sitting between them. The germline V gene has CDR1 SGHNT and CDR2 YYREEE (reference sequence). The CDR3 sequence is 13 residues long. The CDR3 loop reads CASSFDPRGEQFF. Written as DNA, the CDR3 is TGTGCCAGCAGCTTTGACCCCCGGGGAGAGCAGTTCTTC.

The chain combines TRBV11-2 with TRBJ2-2, with TRBD2 matching over 13 bases. Germline V gene sequence: CDR1 SGHAT, CDR2 FQNNGV. With V trimmed by 4 bases and J by 4 bases, 3 bases remained unmatched. There are 16 residues in the CDR3. The CDR3 sequence is CASSSRTSGSTGELFF. As DNA, the CDR3 is TGTGCCAGCAGCTCCCGGACTAGCGGGAGCACCGGGGAGCTGTTTTTT.

This chain links TRBV6-5 with TRBJ2-5; D possibly corresponds to TRBD2 (5 bases). Matching the DNA end better, TRBJ2-7 makes the J call doubtful. Germline V gene lookup returns CDR1 MNHEY and CDR2 SVGAGI. The length of the CDR3 is 14 residues. This CDR3 is CASSYSRGPGEQYF. CDR3 nucleotide sequence: TGTGCCAGCAGTTACTCGCGCGGGCCTGGCGAGCAGTACTTC.

J is TRBJ1-1 and V is TRBV11-3, with a tentative D call TRBD1 (6 bases). The CDR3 is 12 amino acids. Germline V gene sequence: CDR1 SGHNT, CDR2 YENEEA. Trimming removed 5 bases from V and 5 bases from J, with 9 bases in between. The CDR3 nucleotides are TGTGCCAGCAGCGCGCAGGGGACTGAAGCTTTCTTT. Translation: CASSAQGTEAFF.

The chain employs TRBV6-4 and TRBJ2-7; the D gene is possibly TRBD1 (6 bases). Germline CDR1 reads MRHNA; CDR2 reads SNTAGT. The CDR3 loop spans 14 amino acids. The V end lost 7 bases, the J end lost 3 bases, and 16 bases lay between the germline ends. The CDR3 DNA reads TGTGCCAGCACCCAGGGACATTTTCACTACGAGCAGTACTTC. Protein: CASTQGHFHYEQYF.

This chain uses TRBV30 with TRBJ1-4; D is unclear. Germline lookup yields CDR1 GTSNPN and CDR2 SVGIG (reference sequence). The CDR3 spans 12 residues. Trimming cost V 4 bases and J 0 bases, with 3 bases left between them. CDR3 coding DNA: TGTGCCTGGACAACAACTAATGAAAAACTGTTTTTT. Its translation is CAWTTTNEKLFF.

This sequence joins TRBV18 and TRBJ1-5; 8 bases fit TRBD1. V dropped 2 bases and J dropped 8; count of bases not matched to a gene: 5. Germline lookup yields CDR1 KGHSH and CDR2 LQKENI. The CDR3 runs 14 residues. Here the CDR3 DNA reads TGTGCCAGCTCACCAGGCAGGGGGCAAGAGCCCCAGCATTTT. Encoded protein: CASSPGRGQEPQHF.

V usage is TRBV5-1 and J usage is TRBJ1-4, with 9 bases that match TRBD1. The CDR3 consists of 18 residues. Trimming took 7 bases from V and 5 from J; bases not matched to a gene: 18. Germline V gives CDR1 SGHRS, CDR2 YFSETQ. The CDR3 protein is CASRAGTGSATPNEKLFF. CDR3 in DNA: TGCGCCAGCCGTGCCGGGACAGGGTCCGCTACACCGAATGAAAAACTGTTTTTT.

The chain employs TRBV27 and TRBJ2-7; D ambiguous. Germline V CDR1 and CDR2: MNHEY, SMNVEV (reference sequence). Trimming cost V 8 bases and J 0 bases, with 14 bases left between them. The CDR3 runs to 14 residues. In DNA form, the CDR3 reads TGTGCCAGCGGAGACGGTATAAGCTCCTACGAGCAGTACTTC. It translates to CASGDGISSYEQYF.